This T cell receptor beta chain originates from a study of beta chain features in type 1 diabetes (dated by TCRdb to the late 2010s). Describing the broader study: Mean age, gender distribution, total cell number and subset yield were not different between patients and healthy donors. Across all samples, some 110,000,000 sorted cells were examined, and cell number per subset correlated strongly with RNA yield. In the study, TCRB repertoires of sorted circulating CD4+ T cell subsets from recently diagnosed type 1 diabetes patients were compared with those of matched healthy donors. Whereas all 30 or so donors provided naive and central memory subsets, regulatory and stem cell-like memory subsets were isolated from just 8 patients and about 8 healthy donors.

Results the study describes overall, beyond this receptor: Sequencing cDNA rather than genomic DNA could over-represent highly expressing activated cells, although activation and CD3 levels did not differ between groups. At VDJ recombination sites, patients with type 1 diabetes made fewer insertions and deleted more nucleotides, a pattern implying thymic rearrangement abnormalities. A moderate but significant shortening of TCRB CDR3 length was observed in type 1 diabetes patients in all four CD4+ subsets. The naive, central memory and regulatory TCRB repertoires appeared to resemble one another more closely among patients than among healthy donors. Because small numbers of individuals were included in the HLA sub-analyses, any influence of HLA type on TCRB rearrangement was left unresolved. Shorter templates might have been favored by PCR, but patient and control samples were amplified and corrected together, so both groups would have been affected equally by any skew.

The High Capacity cDNA Reverse Transcription Kit was used to reverse transcribe all of the isolated RNA, meaning that expressed TCRB transcripts were what got sequenced. Naive, central memory and regulatory T cell samples underwent deep immunoSEQ sequencing, averaging roughly 3.3 million total reads per sample. After sorted cells were lysed in RLT buffer, RNA was extracted with DNase-treated RNeasy Micro or Mini kits, with the choice depending on cell number. To prevent cross-contamination, each cell subset was processed individually, whereas patient and healthy donor samples were processed jointly. The immunoSEQ multiplex PCR was used to amplify TCRB sequences from cDNA, generating 87-bp fragments that spanned the CDR3 region. Sequencing of the amplicons was performed on the Illumina HiSeq platform. Per the original workflow: PCR bias was corrected computationally using synthetic template baselines, and reads within Hamming distance 2 were collapsed, with unmergeable singletons discarded. Reads were aligned against IMGT to assign V, D and J genes, CDR3 length and insertions or deletions at six rearrangement sites. Within each subset, clonotype counts were normalized to the number of sorted cells before true diversity and Gini coefficients were calculated with the tcR R package. The overlap coefficient, calculated on TCRB nucleotide sequences, was used to quantify repertoire sharing. TCRdb carries this immuneACCESS record with in-frame sequences only. Its versions omit some clonotypes, under half of them owing to an unresolved V gene in the studies checked, with the rest unexplained. The D gene and trimming were derived from the DNA, and the V and J assignments and clone size from that table. The sample contains about 150,000 clones, approximately 10% of them found a single time. The ten largest account for around 2.1% of the sample.

A remark on this clone: No cognate antigen has been identified for it. No base qualities exist here, and no much larger clone lies one base off it.

From each donor, a single peripheral blood sample of approximately 0.11 L on average was drawn into heparinised tubes. Naive, central memory, regulatory and stem cell-like memory CD4+ T cells were sorted on a BD FACSAria II using a panel including CD45RO, CCR7, CD25, CD127, CD95 and CD27. A purity above 98% was achieved for all sorted populations. Right away, PBMCs were isolated by Lymphoprep density gradient centrifugation and were stained directly, with no culture step. So that batch effects would be minimized, each experiment stained and sorted samples in pairs, pairing one healthy donor with one patient. V loses 5 bases, J loses 4 bases, and the germline ends lie 15 bases apart. The CDR3, cysteine through phenylalanine, is 14 amino acids long. The retained sequence is limited to the CDR3, 42 bases, with the frame set at the first base. From a lookup of the germline V gene, CDR1 and CDR2 are SQVTM and ANQGSEA.

The receptor comes from a young man in good health. Sequencing input: central memory CD4+ T cells from blood. The V and J genes are TRBV29-1 and TRBJ2-4, with the identity of the D gene unclear. The sequence in DNA is TGCAGCGTTCGAGGCACCGACATGAAAAACATTCAGTACTTC. The encoded protein is CSVRGTDMKNIQYF.